A single T cell receptor beta chain is shown here with its context. The data were obtained in a study of cytomegalovirus exposure and HLA in healthy donors. 60 Vbeta and 13 Jbeta primers were used in PCR. Here immunoSEQ multiplex PCR was the method, and the copy in TCRdb shows in-frame clones only, minus some. The sample records about 200,000 clones, 70% to 80% being singletons. Samples came from healthy bone marrow donors. V was shortened by 2 bases and J by 1 base, with 11 bases between the two germline ends. The germline CDR1 and CDR2 sequences are KGHSH and LQKENI. This CDR3 contains 15 residues. The sequence derives from a woman between 50 and 59 years old in good health and CMV-seronegative. The J gene is TRBJ2-5, the V gene TRBV18, with a tentative D call TRBD2 (5 bases). Sequencing used PBMCs. Written as DNA, the CDR3 is TGTGCCAGCTCACCATCCGCTAGCCCCCAAGAGACCCAGTACTTC. It specifies CASSPSASPQETQYF.